This T cell receptor (beta chain) emerged from a study of cytomegalovirus exposure and HLA in healthy donors. Study-wide results and limits: In vitro assays verified that three CMV-associated chains recognized CMV antigens specifically.

Libraries were prepared by immunoSEQ multiplex PCR; TCRdb keeps only in-frame clonotypes and omits some of them. The repertoire has fewer than 400,000 clones, 70% to 90% of them found once; the top ten carry around 0.84%. Of note for this clone: Its target is unknown.

The CDR3 spans 15 residues. V was trimmed by 1 base and J by 2 bases, leaving 9 bases between them. Germline V gene sequence: CDR1 SGHRS, CDR2 YFSETQ. The sample was PBMCs. The clonotype was recovered from a woman aged 18-30 years in good health and CMV-seronegative. The V call is TRBV5-1, the J call TRBJ2-2; D not certain. CDR3 coding DNA: TGCGCCAGCAGCTTGTTTATGACAAACACCGGGGAGCTGTTTTTT. Protein product: CASSLFMTNTGELFF.